Presented here are 8 T cell receptor beta chains from one specimen sequenced in a study of shared clonotypes between healthy human individuals. Method: immunoSEQ multiplex PCR; TCRdb's copy keeps in-frame clones and lacks some. The sample has roughly 2.5 million clones, roughly nine tenths seen once. Material for sequencing was naive CD4+ T cells sorted from blood. Subset noted: CD45RA+ positively selected. These receptors came from a young man in good health.

V and J are TRBV5-4 and TRBJ1-2, with 7 positions matching TRBD1. CDR1 and CDR2 from the germline V gene are SGHNT and YYREEE (reference sequence). V lost 3 bases and J lost 10; bases outside the gene matches: 15. The CDR3 has 15 amino acids. Here the CDR3 reads CASSSLFGTETPYTF. CDR3 coding DNA: TGTGCCAGCAGCTCCCTGTTTGGGACAGAAACCCCCTACACCTTC.

This chain uses TRBV27 with TRBJ2-5; TRBD1 or TRBD2 may be the D gene (6 bases each). The V end was cut by 5 bases, the J end by 5 bases, with 18 bases between. Germline V gene sequence: CDR1 MNHEY, CDR2 SMNVEV (reference sequence). CDR3 length: 15 amino acids. The CDR3 sequence: CASSRSKGGGETQYF. The CDR3 DNA reads as TGTGCCAGCAGTCGATCCAAGGGGGGTGGGGAGACCCAGTACTTC.

V and J are TRBV7-3 and TRBJ2-1, with D possibly TRBD1 on 6 matching bases. The germline V and J ends were trimmed by 3 bases and 6 bases, with 18 bases remaining between them. The CDR3 sequence is 16 residues long. The V gene's germline CDR1 is SGHTA and CDR2 FQGTGA. The CDR3 nucleotides are TGTGCCAGCAGCTTTTTAGGGGGACCAAAAACCAATGAGCAGTTCTTC. Translated, it gives CASSFLGGPKTNEQFF.

Points on this clone: This CDR3 is also generated by other DNA sequences in the sample. This chain links TRBV28 with TRBJ2-6; D is unresolved. Germline V gene data show CDR1 as MDHEN and CDR2 as SYDVKM. The CDR3 covers 15 residues. Deletions cut 3 bases from V and 0 bases from J, with 6 bases between. The CDR3, as DNA: TGTGCCAGCAGTTTGGGGTCCTCTGGGGCCAACGTCCTGACTTTC. Residues: CASSLGSSGANVLTF.

The chain is built from TRBV10-1 and TRBJ2-7; D ambiguous. The CDR3 is 14 amino acids. Per the germline V gene, CDR1 is WNHNN and CDR2 is SYGVQD (reference sequence). The V end was cut by 0 bases, the J end by 3 bases, with 9 bases between. CDR3 bases: TGCGCCAGCAGTGAGTCTAACAGCCTCTACGAGCAGTACTTC. Its protein product is CASSESNSLYEQYF.

This rearrangement joins TRBV5-1 to TRBJ1-6, with D possibly being TRBD1 (5 bases). Per germline, CDR1 SGHRS and CDR2 YFSETQ. Between the trimmed V and J ends, which lost 4 bases and 10 bases, there was a span of 12 bases. The length of the CDR3 is 13 residues. The CDR3 is CASSLGLQSPLHF. CDR3 DNA: TGCGCCAGCAGCCTGGGACTCCAATCACCCCTCCACTTT.

This chain links TRBV6-5 with TRBJ1-6; D is possibly TRBD1 (5 bases). The CDR3 is made up of 14 amino acids. Germline assignment: CDR1 MNHEY and CDR2 SVGAGI. The ends were cut back, 6 bases at V and 0 bases at J, with 6 bases in the middle. CDR3 region: CASSRVSYNSPLHF. The CDR3 DNA reads TGTGCCAGCAGCAGGGTCTCCTATAATTCACCCCTCCACTTT.

This clone was recorded only once. The chain recombines TRBV30 with TRBJ1-3, with 8 positions matching TRBD1. Trimming at V came to 3 bases and at J to 2 bases, leaving 6 bases not matched to a gene. The CDR3 is 15 residues long. Germline V CDR1 and CDR2: GTSNPN, SVGIG (reference sequence). The CDR3 DNA reads as TGTGCCTGGAGGGCAGACAGGGGAGCTGGAAACACCATATATTTT. This gives the protein CAWRADRGAGNTIYF.